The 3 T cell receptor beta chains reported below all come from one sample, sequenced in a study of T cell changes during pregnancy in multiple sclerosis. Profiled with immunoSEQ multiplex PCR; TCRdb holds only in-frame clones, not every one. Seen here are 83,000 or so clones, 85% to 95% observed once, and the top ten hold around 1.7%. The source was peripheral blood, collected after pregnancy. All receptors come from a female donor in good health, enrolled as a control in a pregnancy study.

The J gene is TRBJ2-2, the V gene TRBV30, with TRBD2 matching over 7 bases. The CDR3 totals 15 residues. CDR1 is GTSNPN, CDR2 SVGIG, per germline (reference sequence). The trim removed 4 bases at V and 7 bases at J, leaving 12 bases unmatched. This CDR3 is CAWKTVRLASGELFF. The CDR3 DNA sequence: TGTGCCTGGAAGACCGTCAGACTAGCCAGCGGGGAGCTGTTTTTT.

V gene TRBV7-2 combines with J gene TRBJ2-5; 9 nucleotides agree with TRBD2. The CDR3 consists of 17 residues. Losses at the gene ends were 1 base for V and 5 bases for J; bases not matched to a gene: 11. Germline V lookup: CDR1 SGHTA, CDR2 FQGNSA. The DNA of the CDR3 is TGTGCCAGCAGCTTAGGGTTAGCGGGAGCCCGAAGGGAGACCCAGTACTTC. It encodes CASSLGLAGARRETQYF.

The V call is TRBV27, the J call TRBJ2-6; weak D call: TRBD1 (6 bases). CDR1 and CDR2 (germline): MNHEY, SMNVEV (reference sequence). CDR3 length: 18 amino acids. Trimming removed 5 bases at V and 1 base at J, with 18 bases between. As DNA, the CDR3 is TGTGCCAGCAGTATACCGACAGGATACGCATCTGGGGCCAACGTCCTGACTTTC. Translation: CASSIPTGYASGANVLTF. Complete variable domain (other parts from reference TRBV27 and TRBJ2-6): EAQVTQNPRYLITVTGKKLTVTCSQNMNHEYMSWYRQDPGLGLRQIYYSMNVEVTDKGDVPEGYKVSRKEKRNFPLILESPSPNQTSLYFCASSIPTGYASGANVLTFGAGSRLTVL.